The present T cell receptor beta chain was sequenced within a study of molecular identifiers for immune sequencing clone quantification. A CD8+CD4-CCR7+CD45RA+ phenotype served as the sorting definition for naive CD8 T cells. There are a few counts of this clonotype. TCRdb used MiXCR to reprocess the PCR reads, holding one entry per CDR3 protein. In the table there are around 8,000 distinct CDR3 sequences, around 33% of which are singletons. Germline CDR1 MNHEY, CDR2 SMNVEV (reference sequence). The ends lost 9 bases at V and 5 bases at J; junction bases unmatched: 5. The CDR3 has 12 residues. Sequencing input: naive CD8+ T cells from blood, with Jurkat cell RNA spiked in. Noted subset: FACS-sorted CD8+CD4-CCR7+CD45RA+ naive T cells. The source is a human donor in good health. Some libraries in this study had Jurkat cell RNA spiked in. The V gene is TRBV27, the J gene TRBJ2-7, with TRBD2 matching 9 bases. DNA for the CDR3: TGTGCCAGTAGCGGGAGTTTCGACGAGCAGTACTTC. As protein: CASSGSFDEQYF.